This T cell receptor beta chain was sequenced in a study of CD8+ T cells in alopecia areata. Described treatment: oral pan-JAK inhibitor, 5-10 mg twice daily. Extraction of RNA preceded its reverse transcription into cDNA, which served as the sequencing template. Produced via immunoSEQ multiplex PCR; TCRdb's table is partial and in-frame only. The data contain fewer than 250,000 clones, about two fifths of them singletons. The clonotype originates from a human donor with alopecia areata. The specimen was CD4+ T cells sorted from blood, collected between weeks 30 and 35, from a patient treated with tofacitinib.

CDR3 residues: CAWSGRSPPDEAFF. DNA of the CDR3: TGTGCCTGGAGTGGGAGAAGCCCACCCGATGAAGCTTTCTTT. V is TRBV30 and J is TRBJ1-1; D remains unclear. V lost 1 base and J 7 bases, leaving 16 bases between the germline ends. The CDR3 runs 14 residues. Germline lookup yields CDR1 GTSNPN and CDR2 SVGIG (reference sequence).